What follows describes a single TCR beta chain. This entry is derived from a study of blood T cell repertoires in COVID-19. The assay was immunoSEQ multiplex PCR, and TCRdb's table has in-frame clones only and misses some. Of about 220,000 clones in the sample, approximately 82% were seen once. The CDR3 runs 19 residues. The germline V gene encodes CDR1 LGHDT and CDR2 YNNKEL (reference sequence). V gave up 3 bases and J gave up 0 bases; unmatched junction bases: 13. This sequence was found in a man between 35 and 55 years old who had recovered from COVID-19. The chain has TRBV3-1 (or the pseudogene TRBV3-2) and TRBJ1-2, with 10 bases lining up with TRBD1. The sequenced material came from peripheral blood. CDR3 region: CASSQDDDRGRSPNYGYTF. Written as DNA, the CDR3 is TGTGCCAGCAGCCAGGACGACGACAGGGGGCGATCCCCTAACTATGGCTACACCTTC.